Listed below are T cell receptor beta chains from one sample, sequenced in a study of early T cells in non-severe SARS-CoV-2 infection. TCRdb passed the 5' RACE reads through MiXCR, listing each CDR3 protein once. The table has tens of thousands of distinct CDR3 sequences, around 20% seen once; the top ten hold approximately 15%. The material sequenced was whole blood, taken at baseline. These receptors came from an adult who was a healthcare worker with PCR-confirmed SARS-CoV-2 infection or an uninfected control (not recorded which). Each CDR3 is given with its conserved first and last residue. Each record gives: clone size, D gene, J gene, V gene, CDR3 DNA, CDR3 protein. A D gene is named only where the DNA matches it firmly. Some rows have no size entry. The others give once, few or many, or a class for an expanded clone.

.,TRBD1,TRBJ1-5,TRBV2,TGTGCCAGCAGTTGGGGACAGAAGAATCAGCCCCAGCATTTT,CASSWGQKNQPQHF
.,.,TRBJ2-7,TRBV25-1,TGTGCCAGCAGTAGTATCTACGAGCAGTACTTC,CASSSIYEQYF
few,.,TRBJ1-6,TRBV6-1,TGTGCCAGCAGTGAAGTGGGGGGAAGCTCCTATAATTCACCCCTCCACTTT,CASSEVGGSSYNSPLHF
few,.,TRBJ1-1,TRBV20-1,TGCAGTGCTAGAGATTTGACGGGGACAAACACTGAAGCTTTCTTT,CSARDLTGTNTEAFF
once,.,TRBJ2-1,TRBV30,TGTGCCTGGAGTAAATCCTATAGCTCCTACAATGAGCAGTTCTTC,CAWSKSYSSYNEQFF
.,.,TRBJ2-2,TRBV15,TGTGCCACCAGCGGGGGCCTGAACACCGGGGAGCTGTTTTTT,CATSGGLNTGELFF
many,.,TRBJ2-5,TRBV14,TGTGCCAGCAGCCTCGGATATGGACAGCCCGAAGAGACCCAGTACTTC,CASSLGYGQPEETQYF
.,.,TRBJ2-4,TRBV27,TGTGCCAGCAGTTCATCGGTAGTAGAAAACATTCAGTACTTC,CASSSSVVENIQYF
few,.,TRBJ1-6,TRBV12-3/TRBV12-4,TGTGCCAGCAGTCTCCAGTGGCCGGGGGCCTGGTCACCCCTCCACTTT,CASSLQWPGAWSPLHF
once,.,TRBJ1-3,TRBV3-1,TGTGCCAGCAGCCAGGACGACTCCTCTGGAAACACCATATATTTT,CASSQDDSSGNTIYF
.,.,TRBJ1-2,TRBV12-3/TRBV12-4,TGTGCCAGCAGTCTCCCTCCGGCGGGCTACACCTTC,CASSLPPAGYTF
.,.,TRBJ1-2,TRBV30,TGTGCCTGGAGTAAGAATGGCTACACCTTC,CAWSKNGYTF